The 20 T cell receptor beta chains below all came from one sample that was sequenced in a study of blood T cells in healthy people across ages. Through a sample-barcoded 5' primer and a J-beta primer mix, a second PCR was run for roughly 7 to 11 cycles. TCRdb called the 5' RACE reads again in MiXCR, with one record for every CDR3 protein. This table holds about 1.6 million distinct CDR3 sequences, roughly 30% found once. Sequenced sample: blood. These receptors all come from a woman under 40 in good health.

This clonotype has just a few counts. The chain employs TRBV5-1 and TRBJ2-2; D is undetermined. The V gene's germline CDR1 is SGHRS and CDR2 YFSETQ. This CDR3 is built from 14 residues. Trimming took off 5 bases at V and 1 base at J, with 9 bases between the two ends. The CDR3 nucleotides read TGCGCCAGCAGAACCGAAGGGAACACCGGGGAGCTGTTTTTT. It codes for CASRTEGNTGELFF.

This clonotype was found a few times. The rearrangement uses TRBV2 and TRBJ2-5, with 10 bases matching TRBD1. Germline-derived CDR1 and CDR2 are SNHLY and FYNNEI. This CDR3 comprises 16 residues. J lost 5 bases, V lost 0 bases, and 6 bases had no gene match. The CDR3 protein is CASSEAWTGGVETQYF. The CDR3 bases are TGTGCCAGCAGTGAAGCCTGGACAGGGGGTGTTGAGACCCAGTACTTC.

The J gene is TRBJ1-2, the V gene TRBV20-1, with a tentative D call TRBD1 (5 bases). CDR1 is DFQATT and CDR2 is SNEGSKA in the germline V gene (reference sequence). The CDR3 runs 13 residues. The V end lost 6 bases, the J end lost 2 bases, and 13 bases lay between the germline ends. The CDR3 is CSAAMTANYGYTF. DNA of the CDR3: TGCAGTGCCGCTATGACAGCCAACTATGGCTACACCTTC.

This clonotype was detected a few times. The V call is TRBV7-2, the J call TRBJ2-1; 9 bases are a match to TRBD2. After removal of 4 bases from V and 7 bases from J, the junction contained 8 bases not matched to a gene. CDR3 size: 15 residues. The germline V gene encodes CDR1 SGHTA and CDR2 FQGNSA. This CDR3 reads CASSSTSGLGNEQFF. The CDR3 DNA reads TGTGCCAGCAGCTCCACTAGCGGGCTCGGGAATGAGCAGTTCTTC.

A few counts support this clonotype. The gene calls are TRBV27 and TRBJ2-5, with TRBD2 identical over 8 bases. This CDR3 is built from 15 residues. Germline V CDR1 and CDR2: MNHEY, SMNVEV (reference sequence). The ends lost 5 bases at V and 5 bases at J; junction bases unmatched: 10. The CDR3 here is CASSPGTRSGETQYF. CDR3 nucleotides: TGTGCCAGCAGTCCGGGGACTAGGTCTGGGGAGACCCAGTACTTC.

The chain uses TRBV20-1 and TRBJ2-1; D possibly corresponds to TRBD1 (5 bases). Germline CDR1 and CDR2: DFQATT and SNEGSKA (reference sequence). Trimming removed 0 bases at V and 6 bases at J, with 18 bases between. CDR3 length: 16 amino acids. For the CDR3, the DNA is TGCAGTGCTAGAGAGCGACAGTGGTATGGATCCAATGAGCAGTTCTTC. Translating it yields CSARERQWYGSNEQFF.

This chain joins TRBV12-3 or TRBV12-4 and TRBJ2-3, with 12 bases fitting TRBD2. The CDR3 runs to 16 residues. With 2 bases clipped from V and 8 bases from J, the junction kept 8 bases outside the gene matches. CDR3 amino acids: CASSLFPASGRVTQYF. CDR3 DNA sequence: TGTGCCAGCAGTTTATTTCCGGCTAGCGGGAGGGTTACGCAGTATTTT.

The sample holds many counts of this clonotype. The gene calls are TRBV10-3 and TRBJ1-5; no clear D gene. V shed 4 bases and J shed 2 bases, with 12 bases lying between them. The CDR3 is made up of 15 amino acids. CDR1 and CDR2 (germline): ENHRY, SYGVKD. The CDR3 sequence is CAISGSPAGNQPQHF. Here the CDR3 DNA reads TGTGCCATCAGTGGATCTCCGGCGGGCAATCAGCCCCAGCATTTT.

This clonotype has more than one count but fewer than ten. The chain is built from TRBV7-8 and TRBJ2-5, with D unresolved. The CDR3 runs 10 residues. Germline V lookup: CDR1 SGHVS, CDR2 FQNEAQ. Trimming pared 7 bases from V and 2 bases from J, leaving 2 bases between. The CDR3 region has the DNA TGTGCCAGCAAACAAGAGACCCAGTACTTC. It codes for CASKQETQYF.

CDR3 sequence (DNA): TGCAGTGCTAGAGTCGGCGGGGGCACTTTCGAGCAGTTCTTC. This encodes CSARVGGGTFEQFF. The chain carries TRBV20-1 and TRBJ2-1; possible D gene TRBD2, 7 bases. Germline V gives CDR1 DFQATT, CDR2 SNEGSKA (reference sequence). V gave up 1 base and J gave up 10 bases, with 17 bases separating them. CDR3 length equals 14 residues.

This clonotype was observed a few times. As DNA, the CDR3 is TGCAGTGCCACAGAGCCAACTAATAGCGGGGCCTTAAGTGGGACCCAGTACTTC. Protein: CSATEPTNSGALSGTQYF. The chain carries TRBV20-1 and TRBJ2-5; the match to TRBD2 covers 8 bases. Germline V gives CDR1 DFQATT, CDR2 SNEGSKA (reference sequence). With 6 bases clipped from V and 7 bases from J, the junction kept 25 bases outside the gene matches. The CDR3 runs to 18 residues.

A single count supports this clonotype. This sequence joins TRBV5-1 and TRBJ1-4; no clear D gene. V was clipped by 7 bases and J by 0 bases, with 10 bases between them. The CDR3 extends over 14 amino acids. Germline CDR1 reads SGHRS; CDR2 reads YFSETQ. CDR3 bases: TGCGCCAGCGGCCAAGTTGCAACTAATGAAAAACTGTTTTTT. It yields the protein CASGQVATNEKLFF.

The chain is built from TRBV20-1 and TRBJ2-3; TRBD1 aligns across 8 bases. J was trimmed by 6 bases and V by 6 bases; bases with no gene match: 14. The CDR3 loop spans 15 amino acids. Germline CDR1 is DFQATT and CDR2 is SNEGSKA (reference sequence). CDR3 nucleotides: TGCAGTGCCACGACAGGGGCCACTGGTAGGGATACGCAGTATTTT. This translates into CSATTGATGRDTQYF.

This clonotype has only a few counts. A read error may be the cause here, since a much bigger clone is one base away. The chain couples TRBV20-1 to TRBJ1-5, with D possibly matching TRBD1 (5 bases). The CDR3 runs to 13 residues. Looked up from germline, CDR1 is DFQATT and CDR2 is SNEGSKA (reference sequence). The CDR3 DNA reads TGCAGTGCCGGAGGACAACACAATCGGCCCCAGCATTTT. Protein product: CSAGGQHNRPQHF.

The chain employs TRBV11-1 and TRBJ2-1; D uncertain. The germline V gene has CDR1 SGHAT and CDR2 FQDESV (reference sequence). V lost 1 base and J lost 10, with 17 bases in between. CDR3 size: 15 residues. The CDR3 is CASSLEAYSKQEQFF. In nucleotides, the CDR3 is TGTGCCAGCAGCTTAGAAGCGTACAGTAAGCAAGAGCAGTTCTTC.

The rearrangement joins TRBV30 to TRBJ2-6; 7 bases are shared with TRBD2. Germline values: CDR1 GTSNPN, CDR2 SVGIG (reference sequence). With 0 bases clipped from V and 3 bases from J, the junction kept 5 bases outside the gene matches. The CDR3 has 16 residues. CDR3 sequence: CAWSVRGTNGANVLTF. For the CDR3, the DNA is TGTGCCTGGAGTGTTCGGGGGACTAATGGGGCCAACGTCCTGACTTTC.

The chain combines TRBV4-1 with TRBJ1-6; D gene ambiguous. The CDR3 consists of 17 residues. The V end lost 6 bases, the J end lost 6 bases, and 21 bases lay between the germline ends. CDR1 and CDR2 from the germline V gene are MGHRA and YSYEKL. This chain's CDR3 is CASSPEAAALSNSPLHF. For the CDR3, the DNA is TGCGCCAGCAGTCCGGAGGCAGCCGCCTTGAGTAATTCACCCCTCCACTTT.

The chain uses TRBV7-9 and TRBJ2-7, with 12 positions matching TRBD1. The CDR3 contains 15 residues. The trim removed 0 bases at V and 5 bases at J, leaving 2 bases unmatched. Looked up from germline, CDR1 is SEHNR and CDR2 is FQNEAQ (reference sequence). CDR3 DNA sequence: TGTGCCAGCAGCTTAGCGGGACAGGGGGCCCACGAGCAGTACTTC. Residues: CASSLAGQGAHEQYF.

The rearrangement links TRBV4-2 to TRBJ2-5; D possibly corresponds to TRBD2 (6 bases). Germline loops: CDR1 LGHNA, CDR2 YNFKEQ. The CDR3 length is 16 residues. V shed 1 base and J shed 4 bases, with 16 bases lying between them. This CDR3 is CASSQGSELGGETQYF. CDR3 nucleotides: TGTGCCAGCAGCCAAGGATCGGAGTTGGGGGGAGAGACCCAGTACTTC.

V gene TRBV7-8 combines with J gene TRBJ2-3; tentatively, D is TRBD2 (5 bases). The CDR3 consists of 16 residues. Trimming pared 5 bases from V and 2 bases from J, leaving 17 bases between. Germline V lookup: CDR1 SGHVS, CDR2 FQNEAQ. The CDR3: CASSLLGLLSTDTQYF. The CDR3 region has the DNA TGTGCCAGCAGCCTCCTAGGACTTCTCTCCACAGATACGCAGTATTTT. The full variable domain, completed using reference TRBV7-8 and TRBJ2-3, is GAGVSQSPRYKVAKRGQDVALRCDPISGHVSLFWYQQALGQGPEFLTYFQNEAQLDKSGLPSDRFFAERPEGSVSTLKIQRTQQEDSAVYLCASSLLGLLSTDTQYFGPGTRLTVL.